A single sample is the source of the 13 T cell receptor beta chains below, sequenced in a study of T cell changes during pregnancy in multiple sclerosis. Generated by immunoSEQ multiplex PCR, the TCRdb table keeps only in-frame clones and is missing some. The sample records about 93,000 clones, approximately 92% being singletons. Sequencing used peripheral blood, obtained after pregnancy. These receptors originate from a female donor with multiple sclerosis, enrolled in a pregnancy study.

This chain joins TRBV7-9 and TRBJ2-1; D gene uncertain. The CDR3 sequence is 13 residues long. V lost 2 bases and J 6 bases, leaving 8 bases between the germline ends. The germline V gene encodes CDR1 SEHNR and CDR2 FQNEAQ (reference sequence). The CDR3: CASSLQDANEQFF. CDR3 nucleotide sequence: TGTGCCAGCAGCTTACAGGATGCCAATGAGCAGTTCTTC.

This clone was recorded only once. The CDR3 DNA reads as TGTGCCAGCGCCGCGGGAGGGCGCGAGCAGTACTTC. Residues: CASAAGGREQYF. V gene TRBV7-9 combines with J gene TRBJ2-7; TRBD2 matches at 9 bases. V dropped 8 bases and J dropped 6; count of bases not matched to a gene: 5. The CDR3 consists of 12 residues. Germline V gene lookup returns CDR1 SEHNR and CDR2 FQNEAQ (reference sequence).

V is TRBV18 and J is TRBJ1-4; TRBD1 agrees at 10 bases. In germline, CDR1 is KGHSH, CDR2 LQKENI. This CDR3 region has 18 residues. The J segment lost 4 bases and the V segment lost 5 bases, leaving 13 bases of the junction unmatched. The CDR3 is CASSTGQGKSAGNEKLFF. The CDR3 region has the DNA TGTGCCAGCTCAACGGGACAGGGGAAAAGCGCGGGTAATGAAAAACTGTTTTTT.

This chain links TRBV19 with TRBJ1-5; D not certain. Germline CDR1 and CDR2: LNHDA and SQIVND (reference sequence). The V and J ends lost 0 bases and 7 bases respectively, with 7 bases between them. The CDR3 spans 13 residues. DNA for the CDR3: TGTGCCAGTAGTATAGACAGACACCAGCCCCAGCATTTT. It encodes CASSIDRHQPQHF.

V gene TRBV7-2 combines with J gene TRBJ1-2, with TRBD1 identical over 8 bases. V was clipped by 4 bases and J by 6 bases; unmatched bases: 13. The CDR3 sequence is 16 residues long. Germline V CDR1 and CDR2: SGHTA, FQGNSA. CDR3 coding DNA: TGTGCCAGCAGCTCCCAAGCCAACAGGGGGTATGATGGCTACACCTTC. Its translation: CASSSQANRGYDGYTF. Combining the CDR3 with reference TRBV7-2 and TRBJ1-2 gives the whole variable domain GAGVSQSPSNKVTEKGKDVELRCDPISGHTALYWYRQSLGQGLEFLIYFQGNSAPDKSGLPSDRFSAERTGGSVSTLTIQRTQQEDSAVYLCASSSQANRGYDGYTFGSGTRLTVV.

The chain combines TRBV6-1 with TRBJ2-5; TRBD2 matches at 8 bases. Losses at the gene ends were 3 bases for V and 5 bases for J; bases not matched to a gene: 5. The germline V gene has CDR1 MNHNS and CDR2 SASEGT. The CDR3 extends over 14 amino acids. CDR3 coding DNA: TGTGCCAGCAGTGACGGGGGGGGGCGGGAGACCCAGTACTTC. Protein sequence: CASSDGGGRETQYF.

V and J are TRBV11-2 and TRBJ1-2; possible D gene TRBD1, 6 bases. Germline CDR1 is SGHAT and CDR2 is FQNNGV. Trimming pared 5 bases from V and 3 bases from J, leaving 10 bases between. CDR3 length equals 13 residues. The CDR3 nucleotides are TGTGCCAGCAGCCCCGGACAGCACTATGGCTACACCTTC. Its translation: CASSPGQHYGYTF.

The chain carries TRBV30 and TRBJ2-7; D is possibly TRBD1 (5 bases). This CDR3 comprises 15 residues. V was pared by 0 bases and J by 0 bases, with 12 bases between. From germline, CDR1 is GTSNPN and CDR2 SVGIG (reference sequence). This chain's CDR3 is CAWSVPAGFSYEQYF. The CDR3 bases are TGTGCCTGGAGTGTTCCGGCAGGGTTCTCCTACGAGCAGTACTTC.

The chain employs TRBV18 and TRBJ1-1; TRBD1 is a possible D gene (5 bases). This CDR3 is 13 amino acids long. V dropped 10 bases and J dropped 1 base, with 13 bases sitting between them. Germline values: CDR1 KGHSH, CDR2 LQKENI. CDR3 sequence: CATAQGENTEAFF. The CDR3, as DNA: TGTGCCACCGCCCAGGGTGAGAACACTGAAGCTTTCTTT.

V is TRBV7-2 and J is TRBJ2-7; D is ambiguous. Trimming took off 1 base at V and 4 bases at J, with 14 bases between the two ends. In germline, CDR1 is SGHTA, CDR2 FQGNSA. This CDR3 region has 15 residues. The CDR3: CASSLVWAIQYEQYF. Written as DNA, the CDR3 is TGTGCCAGCAGCTTAGTCTGGGCCATCCAATACGAGCAGTACTTC.

The rearrangement uses TRBV5-1 and TRBJ2-4; D might be TRBD1 (7 bases). The V end lost 0 bases, the J end lost 5 bases, and 12 bases lay between the germline ends. Germline assignment: CDR1 SGHRS and CDR2 YFSETQ. This CDR3 is built from 15 residues. The CDR3 spells CASSLAEGAENIQYF. The CDR3 coding sequence is TGCGCCAGCAGCTTGGCGGAGGGGGCTGAAAACATTCAGTACTTC.

The chain uses TRBV27 and TRBJ1-2; maybe TRBD1 (5 bases). Germline values: CDR1 MNHEY, CDR2 SMNVEV (reference sequence). This CDR3 comprises 12 residues. The V gene lost 5 bases and the J gene lost 8 bases, with 12 bases spanning the gap. The CDR3 reads CASSPSGWGYTF. The CDR3, as DNA: TGTGCCAGCAGTCCCTCAGGGTGGGGCTACACCTTC.

The J gene is TRBJ2-1, the V gene TRBV30; no clear D. Germline values: CDR1 GTSNPN, CDR2 SVGIG (reference sequence). CDR3 size: 13 residues. Trimming left V 5 bases short and J 0 bases short, with 8 bases between. Here the CDR3 reads CAWSLSSYNEQFF. The CDR3 DNA reads as TGTGCCTGGTCCCTTTCCTCCTACAATGAGCAGTTCTTC.